This TCR beta chain is drawn from a study of OX40 agonist ivuxolimab in advanced cancers. Libraries were prepared by immunoSEQ multiplex PCR; TCRdb keeps only in-frame clonotypes and omits some of them. The sample includes approximately 76,000 clones, more than 75% of them seen just once. Trimming shortened V by 3 bases and J by 4 bases, and 7 bases separated the two germline ends. The CDR3 contains 13 residues. Germline-derived CDR1 and CDR2 are ENHRY and SYGVKD. This rearrangement joins TRBV10-3 to TRBJ1-5, with D hard to call. The sequence was collected from an adult with an advanced solid tumor such as melanoma, head and neck, liver or kidney cancer. This material consisted of CD4+ or CD8+ T cells sorted from blood, taken in a trial of the OX40 agonist ivuxolimab. The CDR3 region has the DNA TGTGCCATCAGTGAAATGGGAAATCAGCCCCAGCATTTT. Encoded protein: CAISEMGNQPQHF.